This record covers a single T cell receptor (beta chain). Antigen unknown. Regarding donors, all were healthy bone marrow donors. When sampled, the donors appeared nominally healthy, though they likely had unrecorded immune exposures. These data originate in a study of cytomegalovirus exposure and HLA in healthy donors. This PCR relied on a set of 60 Vbeta primers and 13 Jbeta primers. Libraries were prepared by immunoSEQ multiplex PCR; TCRdb keeps only in-frame clonotypes and omits some of them. Its clone listing holds about 160,000 clones. Whole-study results and caveats: The investigators catalogued 150 to 200 TCR beta chains as cytomegalovirus-associated.

The CDR3 loop spans 17 amino acids. Germline V gene sequence: CDR1 SGHAT, CDR2 FQNNGV. After removal of 2 bases from V and 3 bases from J, the junction contained 10 bases not matched to a gene. The specimen was PBMCs. The chain combines TRBV11-2 with TRBJ2-5; 9 positions agree with TRBD1. This clonotype was obtained from a woman aged 45-65 years in good health and CMV-seronegative. CDR3 region: CASSLSLMGQGEETQYF. CDR3 coding DNA: TGTGCCAGCAGCTTAAGCCTAATGGGACAGGGAGAAGAGACCCAGTACTTC.